The clone carrying this TCR beta chain was observed once. Its antigen is not known. Donors, without exception, were Caucasian adults residing in Nashville, Tennessee. It was into CD45RA+ naive and CD45RA-negative memory subsets that the CD4+ cells were split. V gave up 3 bases and J gave up 3 bases; unmatched junction bases: 9. Germline lookup yields CDR1 SGHRS and CDR2 YFSETQ. This CDR3 region has 16 residues. This entry comes from a study of shared clonotypes between healthy human individuals. As for the study in general: Each donor's CD8 memory used one plate, CD8 naive two, each CD4 subset three.

The repertoire was sequenced with immunoSEQ multiplex PCR; TCRdb's copy has only in-frame clones and lacks some. In the table there are 1,400,000 or so clones, 98% to 99% of which are singletons. General study results and limits: Generally, estimated richness proved larger in naive subsets than it did in memory subsets.

The sequencing input was naive CD4+ T cells sorted from blood. Noted subset: CD45RA+ positively selected. This receptor was obtained from a man aged 25 to 40 in good health. The chain employs TRBV5-1 and TRBJ2-1; TRBD2 aligns across 7 bases. CDR3 sequence reads: CASSSLRTSDYNEQFF. The CDR3 DNA is TGCGCCAGCAGCTCTCTTCGGACTAGTGACTACAATGAGCAGTTCTTC.